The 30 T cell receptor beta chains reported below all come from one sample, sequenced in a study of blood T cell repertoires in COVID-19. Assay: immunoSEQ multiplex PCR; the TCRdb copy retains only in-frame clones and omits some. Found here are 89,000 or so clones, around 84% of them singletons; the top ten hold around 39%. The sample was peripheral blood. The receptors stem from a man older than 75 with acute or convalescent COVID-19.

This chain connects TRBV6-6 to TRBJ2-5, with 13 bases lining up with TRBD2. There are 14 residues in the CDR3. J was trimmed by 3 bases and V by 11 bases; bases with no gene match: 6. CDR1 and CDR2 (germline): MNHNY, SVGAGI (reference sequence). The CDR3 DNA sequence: TGTGCCTGCACGGGACTAGCGGGAAAAGAGACCCAGTACTTC. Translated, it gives CACTGLAGKETQYF.

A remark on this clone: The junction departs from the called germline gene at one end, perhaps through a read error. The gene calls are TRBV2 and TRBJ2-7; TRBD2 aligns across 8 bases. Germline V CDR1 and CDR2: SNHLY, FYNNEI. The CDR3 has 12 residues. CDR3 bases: TGTGCCAGCAGTGAAGCGCCTGGCGGGAGGAACTTC. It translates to CASSEAPGGRNF.

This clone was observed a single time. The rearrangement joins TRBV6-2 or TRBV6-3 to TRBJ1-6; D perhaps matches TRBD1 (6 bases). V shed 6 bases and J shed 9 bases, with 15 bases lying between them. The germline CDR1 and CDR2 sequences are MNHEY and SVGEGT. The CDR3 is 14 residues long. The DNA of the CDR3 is TGTGCCAGCAGCACTGGGGACATGAGTTCACCCCTCCACTTT. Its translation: CASSTGDMSSPLHF.

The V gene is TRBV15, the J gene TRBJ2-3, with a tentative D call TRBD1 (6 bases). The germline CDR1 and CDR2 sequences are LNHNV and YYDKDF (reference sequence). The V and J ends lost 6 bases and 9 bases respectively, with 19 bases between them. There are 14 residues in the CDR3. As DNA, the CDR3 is TGTGCCACCAGTCTAGGGGACACACAAGGGACGCAGTATTTT. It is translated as CATSLGDTQGTQYF.

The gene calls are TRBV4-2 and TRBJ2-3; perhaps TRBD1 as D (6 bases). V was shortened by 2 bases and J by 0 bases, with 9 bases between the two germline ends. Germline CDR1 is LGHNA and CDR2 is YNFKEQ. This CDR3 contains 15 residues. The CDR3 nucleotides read TGTGCCAGCAGCCAAACACAGGGTAGCACAGATACGCAGTATTTT. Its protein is CASSQTQGSTDTQYF.

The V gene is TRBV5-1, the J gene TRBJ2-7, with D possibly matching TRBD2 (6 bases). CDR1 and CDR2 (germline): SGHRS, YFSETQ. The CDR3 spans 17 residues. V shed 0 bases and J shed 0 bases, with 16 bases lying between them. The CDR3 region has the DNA TGCGCCAGCAGCTTGGTTTCCGGGCTAGCGAACTCCTACGAGCAGTACTTC. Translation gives CASSLVSGLANSYEQYF. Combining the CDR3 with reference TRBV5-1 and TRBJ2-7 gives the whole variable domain KAGVTQTPRYLIKTRGQQVTLSCSPISGHRSVSWYQQTPGQGLQFLFEYFSETQRNKGNFPGRFSGRQFSNSRSEMNVSTLELGDSALYLCASSLVSGLANSYEQYFGPGTRLTVT.

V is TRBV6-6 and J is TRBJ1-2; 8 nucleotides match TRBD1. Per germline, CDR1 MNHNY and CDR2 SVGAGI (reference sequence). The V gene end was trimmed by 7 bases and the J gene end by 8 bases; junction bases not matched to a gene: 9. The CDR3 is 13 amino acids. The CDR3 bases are TGTGCCAGCAATTCGATGGACAGGGAAGGCTACACCTTC. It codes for CASNSMDREGYTF.

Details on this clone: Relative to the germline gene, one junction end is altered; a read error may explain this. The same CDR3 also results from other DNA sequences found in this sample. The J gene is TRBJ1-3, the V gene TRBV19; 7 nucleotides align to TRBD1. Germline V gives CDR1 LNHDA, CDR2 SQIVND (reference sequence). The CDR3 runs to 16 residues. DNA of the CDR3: TGTGCTAGTAGTCCTTCCGGGACAGACTCTGGAAACACCATATATTTT. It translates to CASSPSGTDSGNTIYF.

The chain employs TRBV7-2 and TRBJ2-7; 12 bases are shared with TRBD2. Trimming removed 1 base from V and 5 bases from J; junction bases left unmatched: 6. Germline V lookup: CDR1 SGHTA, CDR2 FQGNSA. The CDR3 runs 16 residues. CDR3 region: CASSLGGGLAGDEQYF. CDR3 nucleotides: TGTGCCAGCAGCTTAGGAGGGGGACTAGCGGGCGACGAGCAGTACTTC.

CDR3: CASSQGASSNTEAFF. The CDR3 DNA sequence: TGTGCCAGCAGCCAAGGTGCGTCGTCGAACACTGAAGCTTTCTTT. This chain connects TRBV4-2 to TRBJ1-1; D is ambiguous. V lost 1 base to trimming and J lost 1 base, with 10 bases between them. The germline V gene encodes CDR1 LGHNA and CDR2 YNFKEQ. The CDR3 totals 15 residues.

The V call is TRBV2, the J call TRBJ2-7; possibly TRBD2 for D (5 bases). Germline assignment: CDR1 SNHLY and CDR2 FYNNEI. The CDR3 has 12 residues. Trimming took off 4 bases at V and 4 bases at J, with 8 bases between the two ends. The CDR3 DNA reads TGTGCCAGCAGTGTTTCGGGATACGAGCAGTACTTC. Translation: CASSVSGYEQYF.

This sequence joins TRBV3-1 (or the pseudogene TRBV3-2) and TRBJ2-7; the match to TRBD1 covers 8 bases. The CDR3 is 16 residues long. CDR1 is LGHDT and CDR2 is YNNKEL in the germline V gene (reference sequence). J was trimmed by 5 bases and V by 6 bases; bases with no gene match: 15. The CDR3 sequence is CASSLPGQGRSHEQYF. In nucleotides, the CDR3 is TGTGCCAGCAGTCTACCTGGACAGGGAAGGTCCCACGAGCAGTACTTC.

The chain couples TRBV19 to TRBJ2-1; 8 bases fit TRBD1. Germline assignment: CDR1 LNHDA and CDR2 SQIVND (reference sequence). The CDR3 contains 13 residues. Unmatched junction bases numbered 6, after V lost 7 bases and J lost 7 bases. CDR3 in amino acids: CASIRTGKNEQFF. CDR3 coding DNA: TGTGCCAGTATCAGGACAGGGAAAAATGAGCAGTTCTTC.

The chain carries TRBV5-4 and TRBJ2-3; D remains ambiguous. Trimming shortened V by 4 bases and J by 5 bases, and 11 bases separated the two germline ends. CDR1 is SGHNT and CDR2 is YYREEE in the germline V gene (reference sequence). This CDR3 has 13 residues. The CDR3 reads CASSPRGLDTQYF. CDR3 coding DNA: TGTGCCAGCAGCCCGAGAGGATTAGATACGCAGTATTTT.

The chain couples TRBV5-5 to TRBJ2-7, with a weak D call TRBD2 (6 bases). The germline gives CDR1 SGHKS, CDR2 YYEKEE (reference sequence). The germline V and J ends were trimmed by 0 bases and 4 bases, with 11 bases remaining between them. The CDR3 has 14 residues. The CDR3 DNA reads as TGTGCCAGCAGCTTGGCACCGGGAGAATACGAGCAGTACTTC. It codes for CASSLAPGEYEQYF.

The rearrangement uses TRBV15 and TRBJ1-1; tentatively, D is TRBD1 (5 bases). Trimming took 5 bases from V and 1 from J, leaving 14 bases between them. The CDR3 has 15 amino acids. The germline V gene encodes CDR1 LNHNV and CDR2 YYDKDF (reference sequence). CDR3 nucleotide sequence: TGTGCCACCAGCTTGTTTGATACAGGGAACACTGAAGCTTTCTTT. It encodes CATSLFDTGNTEAFF. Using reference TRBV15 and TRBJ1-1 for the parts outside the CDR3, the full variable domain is DAMVIQNPRYQVTQFGKPVTLSCSQTLNHNVMYWYQQKSSQAPKLLFHYYDKDFNNEADTPDNFQSRRPNTSFCFLDIRSPGLGDTAMYLCATSLFDTGNTEAFFGQGTRLTVV.

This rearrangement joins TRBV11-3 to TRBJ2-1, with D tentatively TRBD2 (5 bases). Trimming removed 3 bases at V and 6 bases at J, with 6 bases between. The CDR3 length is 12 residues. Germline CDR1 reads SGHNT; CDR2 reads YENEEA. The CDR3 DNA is TGTGCCAGCAGCTTCGGACTCAATGAGCAGTTCTTC. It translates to CASSFGLNEQFF.

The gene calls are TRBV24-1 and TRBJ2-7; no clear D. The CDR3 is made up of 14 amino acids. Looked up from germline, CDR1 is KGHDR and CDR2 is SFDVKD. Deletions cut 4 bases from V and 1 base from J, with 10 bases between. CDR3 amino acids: CATSDPGLSYEQYF. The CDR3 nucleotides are TGTGCCACCAGTGACCCGGGTCTTTCCTACGAGCAGTACTTC.

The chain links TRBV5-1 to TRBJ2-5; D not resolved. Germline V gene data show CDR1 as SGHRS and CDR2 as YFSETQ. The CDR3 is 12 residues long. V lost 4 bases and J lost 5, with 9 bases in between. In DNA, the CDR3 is TGCGCCAGCAGCACGAACAAGGAGACCCAGTACTTC. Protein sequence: CASSTNKETQYF. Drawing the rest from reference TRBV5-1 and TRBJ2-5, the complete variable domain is KAGVTQTPRYLIKTRGQQVTLSCSPISGHRSVSWYQQTPGQGLQFLFEYFSETQRNKGNFPGRFSGRQFSNSRSEMNVSTLELGDSALYLCASSTNKETQYFGPGTRLLVL.

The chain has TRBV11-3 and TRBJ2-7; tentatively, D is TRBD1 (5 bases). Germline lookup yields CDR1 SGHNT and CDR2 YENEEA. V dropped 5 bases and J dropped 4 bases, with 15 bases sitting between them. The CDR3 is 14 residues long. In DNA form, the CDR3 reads TGTGCCAGCAGCGGAGCAGGGCCCGGATACGAGCAGTACTTC. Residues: CASSGAGPGYEQYF.

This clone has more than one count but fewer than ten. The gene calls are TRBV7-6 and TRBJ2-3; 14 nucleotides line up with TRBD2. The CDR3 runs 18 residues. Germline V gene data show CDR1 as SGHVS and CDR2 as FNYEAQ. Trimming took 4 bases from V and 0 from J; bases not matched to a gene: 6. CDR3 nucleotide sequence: TGTGCCAGCAGCTCCAAGACTAGCGGGAGGGTTAGCACAGATACGCAGTATTTT. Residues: CASSSKTSGRVSTDTQYF.

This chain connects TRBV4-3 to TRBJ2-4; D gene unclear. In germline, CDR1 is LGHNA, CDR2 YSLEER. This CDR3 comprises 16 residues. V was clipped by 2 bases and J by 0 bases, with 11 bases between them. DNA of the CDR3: TGCGCCAGCAGCCAAACGCACCAGAAAGCCAAAAACATTCAGTACTTC. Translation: CASSQTHQKAKNIQYF.

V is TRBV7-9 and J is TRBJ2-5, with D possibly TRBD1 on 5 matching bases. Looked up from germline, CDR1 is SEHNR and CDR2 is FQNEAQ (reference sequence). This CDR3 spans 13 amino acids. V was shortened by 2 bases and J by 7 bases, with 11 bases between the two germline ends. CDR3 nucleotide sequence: TGTGCCAGCAGCTTACGGCTTACAGGGACCCAGTACTTC. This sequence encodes CASSLRLTGTQYF.

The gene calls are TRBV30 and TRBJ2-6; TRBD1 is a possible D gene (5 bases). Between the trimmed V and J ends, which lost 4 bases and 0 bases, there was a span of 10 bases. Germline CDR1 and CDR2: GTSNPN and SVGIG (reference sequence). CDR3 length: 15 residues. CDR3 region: CAWNRWDSGANVLTF. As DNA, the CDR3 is TGTGCCTGGAACAGGTGGGACTCTGGGGCCAACGTCCTGACTTTC.

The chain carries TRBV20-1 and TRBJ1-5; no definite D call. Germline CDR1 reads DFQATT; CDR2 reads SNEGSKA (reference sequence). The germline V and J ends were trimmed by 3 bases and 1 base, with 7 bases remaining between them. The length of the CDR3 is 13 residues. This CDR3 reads CSASVGSNQPQHF. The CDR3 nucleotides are TGCAGTGCTAGTGTCGGGAGCAATCAGCCCCAGCATTTT.

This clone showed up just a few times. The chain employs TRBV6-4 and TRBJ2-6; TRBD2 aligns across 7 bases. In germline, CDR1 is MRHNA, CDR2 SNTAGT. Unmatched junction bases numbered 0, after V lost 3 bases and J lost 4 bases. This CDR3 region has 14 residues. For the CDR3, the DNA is TGTGCCAGCAGTGAAGCGGGAGGGGCCAACGTCCTGACTTTC. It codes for CASSEAGGANVLTF.

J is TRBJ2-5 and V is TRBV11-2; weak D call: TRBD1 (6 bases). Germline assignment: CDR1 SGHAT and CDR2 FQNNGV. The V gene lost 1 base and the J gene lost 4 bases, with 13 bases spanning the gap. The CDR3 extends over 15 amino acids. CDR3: CASSLVGRGPETQYF. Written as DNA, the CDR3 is TGTGCCAGCAGCTTAGTCGGCAGGGGACCAGAGACCCAGTACTTC.

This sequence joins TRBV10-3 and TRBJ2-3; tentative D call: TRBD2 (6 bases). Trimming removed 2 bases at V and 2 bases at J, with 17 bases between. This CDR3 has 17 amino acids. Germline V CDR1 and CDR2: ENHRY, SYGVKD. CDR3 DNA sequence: TGTGCCATCAGTGAGACCCCCTCGGGGAGGCTCACAGATACGCAGTATTTT. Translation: CAISETPSGRLTDTQYF.

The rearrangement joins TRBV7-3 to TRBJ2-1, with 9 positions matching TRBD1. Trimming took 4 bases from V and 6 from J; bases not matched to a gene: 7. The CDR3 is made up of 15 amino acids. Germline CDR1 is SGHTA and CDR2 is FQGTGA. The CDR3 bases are TGTGCCAGCAGCTCACAGGGGGCCAGGGGCAATGAGCAGTTCTTC. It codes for CASSSQGARGNEQFF. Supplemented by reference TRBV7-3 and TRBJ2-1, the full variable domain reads GAGVSQTPSNKVTEKGKYVELRCDPISGHTALYWYRQSLGQGPEFLIYFQGTGAADDSGLPNDRFFAVRPEGSVSTLKIQRTERGDSAVYLCASSSQGARGNEQFFGPGTRLTVL.

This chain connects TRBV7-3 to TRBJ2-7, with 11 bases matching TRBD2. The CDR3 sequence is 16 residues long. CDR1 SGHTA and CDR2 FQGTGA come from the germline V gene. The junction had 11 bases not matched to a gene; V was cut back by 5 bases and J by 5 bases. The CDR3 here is CASSHSLAGDRNEQYF. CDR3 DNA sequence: TGTGCCAGCAGCCACTCACTAGCGGGAGACAGAAACGAGCAGTACTTC.